The clone carrying this T cell receptor (beta chain) has only a few counts. The data originate from a study of blood T cell repertoires in COVID-19. For the study at large: Spain, Italy and the United States supplied samples that represented acute and convalescent COVID-19. In each case, the material was cDNA or gDNA derived from T cells, B-cell-depleted T cells, or PBMCs.

Trimming stripped 1 base from V and 2 bases from J, with 10 bases between. The CDR3 is 15 residues long. Germline V lookup: CDR1 MNHEY, CDR2 SMNVEV (reference sequence). Profiled with immunoSEQ multiplex PCR; TCRdb holds only in-frame clones, not every one. Of under 150,000 clones detected, roughly 80% appear once; the ten largest clones hold about 1.4%. The chain joins TRBV27 to TRBJ2-3, with D possibly being TRBD2 (6 bases). The sequenced sample was peripheral blood. This receptor was taken from a man aged 45-65 years with acute or convalescent COVID-19. The CDR3 is CASSLLGGDTDTQYF. The CDR3 coding sequence is TGTGCCAGCAGTTTATTGGGGGGAGACACAGATACGCAGTATTTT.